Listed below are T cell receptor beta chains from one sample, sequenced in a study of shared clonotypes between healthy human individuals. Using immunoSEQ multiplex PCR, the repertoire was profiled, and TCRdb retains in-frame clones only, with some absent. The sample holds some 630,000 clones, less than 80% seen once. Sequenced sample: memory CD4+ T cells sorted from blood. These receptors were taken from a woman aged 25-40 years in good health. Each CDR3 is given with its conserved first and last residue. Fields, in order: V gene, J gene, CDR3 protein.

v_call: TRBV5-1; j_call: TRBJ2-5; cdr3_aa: CASRHGTTGTQYF
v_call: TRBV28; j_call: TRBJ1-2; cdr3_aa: CASQGQRNYGYTF
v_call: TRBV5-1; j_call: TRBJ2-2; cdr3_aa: CASSGRGTSTGELFF
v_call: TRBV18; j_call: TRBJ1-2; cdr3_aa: CASSAYTSGQNYGYTF
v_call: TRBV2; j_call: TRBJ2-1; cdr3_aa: CASNEREGHEQFF
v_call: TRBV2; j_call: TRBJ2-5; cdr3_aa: CASTGGLAVRQTQYF
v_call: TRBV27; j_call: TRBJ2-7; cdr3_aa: CAIAGGPSYEQYF
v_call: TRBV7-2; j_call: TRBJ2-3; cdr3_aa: CASSPSVGSDTQYF
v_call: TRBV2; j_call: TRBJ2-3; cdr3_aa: CASKNGAGGTDTQYF
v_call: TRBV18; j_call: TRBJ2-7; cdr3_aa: CASSPPVAGLAGYEQYF
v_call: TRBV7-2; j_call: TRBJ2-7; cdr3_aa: CASSPQTGLTYEQYF
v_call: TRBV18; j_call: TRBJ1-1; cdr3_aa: CASSPRRGSNTEAFF
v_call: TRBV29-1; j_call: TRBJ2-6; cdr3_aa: CSVSGTGGSGANVLTF
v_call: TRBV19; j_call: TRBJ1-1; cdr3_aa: CASRAGHTNTEAFF
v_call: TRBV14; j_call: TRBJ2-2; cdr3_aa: CASSLGTGGTGELFF
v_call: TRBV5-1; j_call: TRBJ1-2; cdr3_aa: CASSPTPSGTGNGYTF
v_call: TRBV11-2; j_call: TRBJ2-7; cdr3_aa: CASSPEGGSWYEQYF
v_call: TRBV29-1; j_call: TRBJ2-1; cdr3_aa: CSVGTDNEQFF
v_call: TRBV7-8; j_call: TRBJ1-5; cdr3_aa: CASSFQGQGNSNQPQHF
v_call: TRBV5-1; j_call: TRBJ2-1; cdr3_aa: CASSFQPEALEQFF
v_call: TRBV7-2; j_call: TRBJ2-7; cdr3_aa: CASSPGGALTYEQYF
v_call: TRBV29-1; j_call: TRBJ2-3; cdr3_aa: CSVPIAGGRGDTQYF
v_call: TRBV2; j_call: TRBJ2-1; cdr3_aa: CANIRDSYNEQFF